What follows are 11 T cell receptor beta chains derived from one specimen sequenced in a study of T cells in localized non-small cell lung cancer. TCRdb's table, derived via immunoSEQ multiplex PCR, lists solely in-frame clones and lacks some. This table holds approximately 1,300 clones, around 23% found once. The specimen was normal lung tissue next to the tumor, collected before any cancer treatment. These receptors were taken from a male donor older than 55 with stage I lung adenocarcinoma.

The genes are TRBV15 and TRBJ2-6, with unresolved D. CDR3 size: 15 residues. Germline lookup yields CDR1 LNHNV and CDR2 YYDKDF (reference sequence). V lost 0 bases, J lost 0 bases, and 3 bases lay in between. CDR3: CATSRDHSGANVLTF. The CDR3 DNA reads TGTGCCACCAGCAGAGATCACTCTGGGGCCAACGTCCTGACTTTC.

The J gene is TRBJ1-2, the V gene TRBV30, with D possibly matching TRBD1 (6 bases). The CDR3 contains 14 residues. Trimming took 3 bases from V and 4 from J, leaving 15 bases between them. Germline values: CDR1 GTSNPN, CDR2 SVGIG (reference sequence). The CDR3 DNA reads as TGTGCCTGGAGCCTAGAACAGGGCCGCTATGGCTACACCTTC. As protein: CAWSLEQGRYGYTF.

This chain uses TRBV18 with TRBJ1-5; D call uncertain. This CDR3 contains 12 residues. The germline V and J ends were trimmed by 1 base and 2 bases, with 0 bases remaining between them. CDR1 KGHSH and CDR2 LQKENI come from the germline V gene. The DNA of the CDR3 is TGTGCCAGCTCACCACGCAATCAGCCCCAGCATTTT. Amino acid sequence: CASSPRNQPQHF.

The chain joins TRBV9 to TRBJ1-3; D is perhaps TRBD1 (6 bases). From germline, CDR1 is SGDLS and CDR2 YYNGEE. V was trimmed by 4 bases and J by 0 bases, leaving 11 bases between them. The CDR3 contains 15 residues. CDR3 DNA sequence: TGTGCCAGCAGCTTGGACAGAAACTCTGGAAACACCATATATTTT. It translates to CASSLDRNSGNTIYF. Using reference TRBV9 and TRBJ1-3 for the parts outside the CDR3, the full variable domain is DSGVTQTPKHLITATGQRVTLRCSPRSGDLSVYWYQQSLDQGLQFLIQYYNGEERAKGNILERFSAQQFPDLHSELNLSSLELGDSALYFCASSLDRNSGNTIYFGEGSWLTVV.

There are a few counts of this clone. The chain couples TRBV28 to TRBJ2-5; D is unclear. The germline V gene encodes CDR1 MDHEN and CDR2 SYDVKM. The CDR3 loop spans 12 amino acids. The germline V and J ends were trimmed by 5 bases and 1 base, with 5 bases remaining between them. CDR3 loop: CASSRSQETQYF. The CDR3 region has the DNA TGTGCCAGCAGTCGGTCCCAAGAGACCCAGTACTTC.

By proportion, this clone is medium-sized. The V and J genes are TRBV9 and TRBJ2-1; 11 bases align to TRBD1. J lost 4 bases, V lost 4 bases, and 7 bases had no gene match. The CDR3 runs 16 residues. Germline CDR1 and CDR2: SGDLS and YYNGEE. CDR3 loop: CASSPQGQGAYNEQFF. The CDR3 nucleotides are TGTGCCAGCAGCCCTCAAGGACAGGGGGCGTACAATGAGCAGTTCTTC.

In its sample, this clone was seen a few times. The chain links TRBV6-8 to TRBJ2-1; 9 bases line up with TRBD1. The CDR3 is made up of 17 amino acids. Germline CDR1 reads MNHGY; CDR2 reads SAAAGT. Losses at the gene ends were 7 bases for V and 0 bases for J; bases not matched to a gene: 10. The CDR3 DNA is TGTGCCAGCACACCGGGACAGGGACCTATCTCCTACAATGAGCAGTTCTTC. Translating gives CASTPGQGPISYNEQFF.

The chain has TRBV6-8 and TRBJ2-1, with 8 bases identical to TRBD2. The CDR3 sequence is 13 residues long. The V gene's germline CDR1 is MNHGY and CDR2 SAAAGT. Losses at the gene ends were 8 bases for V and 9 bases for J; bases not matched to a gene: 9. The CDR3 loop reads CASYAGGQGEQFF. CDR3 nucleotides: TGTGCCAGCTATGCGGGGGGTCAGGGTGAGCAGTTCTTC.

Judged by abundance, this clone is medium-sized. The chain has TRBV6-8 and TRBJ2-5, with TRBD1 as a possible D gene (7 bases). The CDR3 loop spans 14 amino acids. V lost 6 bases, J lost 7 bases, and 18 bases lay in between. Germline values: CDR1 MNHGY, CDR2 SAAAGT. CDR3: CASSYTGTAGTQYF. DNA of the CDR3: TGTGCCAGCAGCTACACCGGGACAGCGGGGACCCAGTACTTC.

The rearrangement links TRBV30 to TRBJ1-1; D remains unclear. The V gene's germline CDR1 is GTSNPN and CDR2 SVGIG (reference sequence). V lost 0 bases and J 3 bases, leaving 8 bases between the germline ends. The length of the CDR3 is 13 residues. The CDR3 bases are TGTGCCTGGAGTGTAAAGTTGGACACTGAAGCTTTCTTT. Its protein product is CAWSVKLDTEAFF.

The CDR3 loop reads CASSYVSTGTEAFF. The DNA of the CDR3 is TGTGCCAGCAGTTACGTGTCAACGGGCACTGAAGCTTTCTTT. V and J are TRBV6-8 and TRBJ1-1; D not certain. This CDR3 has 14 amino acids. Per germline, CDR1 MNHGY and CDR2 SAAAGT. Trimming cost V 2 bases and J 4 bases, with 11 bases left between them.